This is a list of T cell receptor beta chains from one sample in a study of blood T cell repertoires in COVID-19. The data were produced by immunoSEQ multiplex PCR, yet TCRdb's version contains in-frame clones alone and is incomplete. The repertoire holds around 140,000 clones, with roughly nine tenths as singletons. The sequenced sample was PBMCs or T cells enriched from blood (not recorded which). These receptors were collected from a woman aged 40 to 49 who had been exposed to COVID-19. CDR3s include the opening cysteine and the closing phenylalanine or tryptophan. D genes are given only for firm matches.

D	J	V	DNA	CDR3
.	TRBJ2-1	TRBV5-6	TGTGCCAGCAGCTCCGGACTCCGCCGCGGGAATGAGCAGTTCTTC	CASSSGLRRGNEQFF
.	TRBJ1-2	TRBV5-4	TGTGCCAGCACCTTGGGGGGGCAACTTGGCTACACCTTC	CASTLGGQLGYTF
TRBD2	TRBJ2-2	TRBV6-6	TGTGCCGGGCGACTAGCGGGTAACACCGGGGAGCTGTTTTTT	CAGRLAGNTGELFF
TRBD2	TRBJ2-2	TRBV4-1	TGCGCCAGCAGCCAAGATTCGGCGGGAGGAGGCACCGGGGAGCTGTTTTTT	CASSQDSAGGGTGELFF
.	TRBJ1-6	TRBV7-9	TGTGCCAGCGGACGCGGGGGAACCTATAATTCACCCCTCCACTTT	CASGRGGTYNSPLHF
TRBD2	TRBJ2-7	TRBV27	TGTGCCAGCAGCGTCGCGGGACTAGCGGCCTACGAGCAGTACTTC	CASSVAGLAAYEQYF
.	TRBJ1-1	TRBV19	TGTGCCAGTAAGGAGTGGGGGCAAACTGAAGCTTTCTTT	CASKEWGQTEAFF
.	TRBJ2-7	TRBV4-2	TGTGCCAGCAGCCAAGATTCGTCGGGAATCTACGAGCAGTACTTC	CASSQDSSGIYEQYF
TRBD1	TRBJ1-2	TRBV13	TGTGCCAGCAGCTTGGGACAGGGGGGCTATGGCTACACCTTC	CASSLGQGGYGYTF
.	TRBJ2-3	TRBV13	TGTGCCAGCAGCTCGACATTTAGGGGAACAGATACGCAGTATTTT	CASSSTFRGTDTQYF